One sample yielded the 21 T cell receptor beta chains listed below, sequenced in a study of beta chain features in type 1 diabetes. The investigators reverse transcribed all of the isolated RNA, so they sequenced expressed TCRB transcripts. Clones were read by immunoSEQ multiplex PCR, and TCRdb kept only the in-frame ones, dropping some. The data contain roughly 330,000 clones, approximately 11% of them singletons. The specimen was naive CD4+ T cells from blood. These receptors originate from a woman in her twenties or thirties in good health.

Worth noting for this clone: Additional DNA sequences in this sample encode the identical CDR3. CDR3 DNA sequence: TGTGCCAGTAGTATAACGGGAGATCAGCCCCAGCATTTT. Residues: CASSITGDQPQHF. The chain is built from TRBV19 and TRBJ1-5; D gene ambiguous. From germline, CDR1 is LNHDA and CDR2 SQIVND (reference sequence). There are 13 residues in the CDR3. V lost 2 bases and J lost 5, with 7 bases in between.

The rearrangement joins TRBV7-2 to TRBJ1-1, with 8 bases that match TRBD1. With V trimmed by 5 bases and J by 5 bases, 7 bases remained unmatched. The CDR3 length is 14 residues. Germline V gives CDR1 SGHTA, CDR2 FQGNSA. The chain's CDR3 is CASSKRTGRTEAFF. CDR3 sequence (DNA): TGTGCCAGCAGCAAAAGGACAGGGCGAACTGAAGCTTTCTTT. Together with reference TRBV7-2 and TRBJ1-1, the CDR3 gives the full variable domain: GAGVSQSPSNKVTEKGKDVELRCDPISGHTALYWYRQSLGQGLEFLIYFQGNSAPDKSGLPSDRFSAERTGGSVSTLTIQRTQQEDSAVYLCASSKRTGRTEAFFGQGTRLTVV.

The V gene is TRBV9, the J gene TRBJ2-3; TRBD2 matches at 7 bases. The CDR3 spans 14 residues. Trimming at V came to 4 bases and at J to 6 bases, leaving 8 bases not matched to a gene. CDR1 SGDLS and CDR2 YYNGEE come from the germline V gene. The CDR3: CASSYGTILDTQYF. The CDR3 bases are TGTGCCAGCAGCTATGGGACTATTTTGGATACGCAGTATTTT.

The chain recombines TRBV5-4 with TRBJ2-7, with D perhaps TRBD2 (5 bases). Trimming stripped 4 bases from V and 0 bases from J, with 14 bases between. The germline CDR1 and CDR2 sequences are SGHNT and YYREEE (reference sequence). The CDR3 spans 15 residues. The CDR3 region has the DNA TGTGCCAGCAGCCCGGCGGTCGGGGTCTCCTACGAGCAGTACTTC. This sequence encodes CASSPAVGVSYEQYF.

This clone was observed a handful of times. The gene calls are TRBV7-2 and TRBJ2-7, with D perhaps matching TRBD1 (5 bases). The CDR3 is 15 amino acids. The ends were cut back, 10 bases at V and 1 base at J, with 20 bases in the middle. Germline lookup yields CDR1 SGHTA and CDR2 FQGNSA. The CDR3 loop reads CATNPWQGASYEQYF. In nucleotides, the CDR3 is TGTGCCACCAACCCGTGGCAGGGCGCGTCCTACGAGCAGTACTTC.

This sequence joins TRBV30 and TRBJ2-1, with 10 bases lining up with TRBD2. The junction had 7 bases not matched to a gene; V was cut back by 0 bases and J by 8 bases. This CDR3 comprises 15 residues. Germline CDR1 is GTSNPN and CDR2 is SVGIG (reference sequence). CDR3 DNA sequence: TGTGCCTGGAGTGTGAATCTAGCGGGAGTGGATGAGCAGTTCTTC. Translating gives CAWSVNLAGVDEQFF.

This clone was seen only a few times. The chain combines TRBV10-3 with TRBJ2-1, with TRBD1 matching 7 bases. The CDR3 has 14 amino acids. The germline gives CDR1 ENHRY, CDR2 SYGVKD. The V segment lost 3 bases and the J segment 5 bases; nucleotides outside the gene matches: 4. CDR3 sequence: CAISDRQGDNEQFF. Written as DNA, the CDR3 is TGTGCCATCAGTGATAGGCAGGGGGACAATGAGCAGTTCTTC.

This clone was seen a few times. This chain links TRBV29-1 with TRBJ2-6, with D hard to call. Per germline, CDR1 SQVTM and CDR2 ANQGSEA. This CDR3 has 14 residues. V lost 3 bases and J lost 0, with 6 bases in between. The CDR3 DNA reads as TGCAGCGTTGAGGCCTTCTCTGGGGCCAACGTCCTGACTTTC. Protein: CSVEAFSGANVLTF.

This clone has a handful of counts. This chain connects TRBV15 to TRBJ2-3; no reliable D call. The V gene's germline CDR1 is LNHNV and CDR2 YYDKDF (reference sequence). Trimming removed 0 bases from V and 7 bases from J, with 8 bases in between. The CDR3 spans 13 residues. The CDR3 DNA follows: TGTGCCACCAGCAGAGATTCGGGTAATACGCAGTATTTT. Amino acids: CATSRDSGNTQYF.

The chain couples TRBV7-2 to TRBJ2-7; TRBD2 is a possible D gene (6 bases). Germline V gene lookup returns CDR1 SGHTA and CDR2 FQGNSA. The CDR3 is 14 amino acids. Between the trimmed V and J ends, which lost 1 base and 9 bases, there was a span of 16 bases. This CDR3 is CASSLEDYPSGQYF. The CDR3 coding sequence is TGTGCCAGCAGCTTAGAGGACTATCCCTCGGGGCAGTACTTC.

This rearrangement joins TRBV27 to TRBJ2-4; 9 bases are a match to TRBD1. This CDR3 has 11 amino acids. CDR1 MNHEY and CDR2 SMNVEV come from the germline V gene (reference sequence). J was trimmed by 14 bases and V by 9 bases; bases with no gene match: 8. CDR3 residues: CASTGGHTEYF. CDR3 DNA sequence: TGTGCCAGTACAGGGGGCCATACGGAGTACTTC.

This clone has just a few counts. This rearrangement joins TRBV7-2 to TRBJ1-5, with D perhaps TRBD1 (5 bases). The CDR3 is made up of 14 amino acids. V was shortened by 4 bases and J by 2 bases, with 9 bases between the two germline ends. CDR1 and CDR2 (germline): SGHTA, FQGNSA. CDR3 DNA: TGTGCCAGCAGCTGGAGGGGAGGCAATCAGCCCCAGCATTTT. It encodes CASSWRGGNQPQHF.

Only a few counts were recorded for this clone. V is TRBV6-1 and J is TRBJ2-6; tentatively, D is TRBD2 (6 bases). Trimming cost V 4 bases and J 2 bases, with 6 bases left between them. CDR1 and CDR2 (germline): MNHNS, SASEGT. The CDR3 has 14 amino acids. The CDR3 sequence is CASSGGAGANVLTF. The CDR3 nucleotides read TGTGCCAGCAGTGGGGGGGCTGGGGCCAACGTCCTGACTTTC.

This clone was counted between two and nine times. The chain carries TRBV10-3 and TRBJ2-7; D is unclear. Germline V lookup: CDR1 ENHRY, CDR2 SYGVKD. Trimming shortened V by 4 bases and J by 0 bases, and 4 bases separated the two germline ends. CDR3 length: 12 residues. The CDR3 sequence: CAISASSYEQYF. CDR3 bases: TGTGCCATCAGTGCCAGCTCCTACGAGCAGTACTTC.

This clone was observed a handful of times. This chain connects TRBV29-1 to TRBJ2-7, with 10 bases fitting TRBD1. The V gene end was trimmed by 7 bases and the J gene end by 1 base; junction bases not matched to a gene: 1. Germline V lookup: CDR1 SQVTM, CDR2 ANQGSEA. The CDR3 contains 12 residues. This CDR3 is CSAGQGSYEQYF. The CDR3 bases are TGCAGCGCGGGACAGGGGTCCTACGAGCAGTACTTC.

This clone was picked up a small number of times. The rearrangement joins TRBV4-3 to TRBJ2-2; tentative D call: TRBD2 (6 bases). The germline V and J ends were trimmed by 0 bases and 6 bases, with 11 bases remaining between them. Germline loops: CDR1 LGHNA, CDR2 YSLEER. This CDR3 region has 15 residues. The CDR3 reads CASSQEGGIAGELFF. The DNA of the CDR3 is TGCGCCAGCAGCCAAGAAGGCGGGATTGCCGGGGAGCTGTTTTTT.

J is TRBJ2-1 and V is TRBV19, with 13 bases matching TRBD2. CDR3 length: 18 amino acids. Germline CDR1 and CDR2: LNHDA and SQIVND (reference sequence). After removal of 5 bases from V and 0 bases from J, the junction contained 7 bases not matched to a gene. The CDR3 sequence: CASSPRTSGRHSYNEQFF. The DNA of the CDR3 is TGTGCCAGTAGTCCGAGGACTAGCGGGAGACACTCCTACAATGAGCAGTTCTTC.

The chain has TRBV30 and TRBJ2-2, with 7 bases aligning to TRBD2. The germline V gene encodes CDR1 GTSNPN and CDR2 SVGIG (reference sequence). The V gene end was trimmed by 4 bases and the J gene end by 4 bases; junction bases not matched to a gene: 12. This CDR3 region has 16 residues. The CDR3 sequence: CAWKGGRARSTGELFF. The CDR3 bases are TGTGCCTGGAAGGGAGGGAGGGCCAGGAGCACCGGGGAGCTGTTTTTT.

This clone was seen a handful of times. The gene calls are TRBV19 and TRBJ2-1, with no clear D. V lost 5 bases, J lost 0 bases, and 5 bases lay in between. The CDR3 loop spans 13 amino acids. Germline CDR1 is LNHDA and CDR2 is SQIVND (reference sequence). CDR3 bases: TGTGCCAGTAGTGCGAGCTCCTACAATGAGCAGTTCTTC. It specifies CASSASSYNEQFF.

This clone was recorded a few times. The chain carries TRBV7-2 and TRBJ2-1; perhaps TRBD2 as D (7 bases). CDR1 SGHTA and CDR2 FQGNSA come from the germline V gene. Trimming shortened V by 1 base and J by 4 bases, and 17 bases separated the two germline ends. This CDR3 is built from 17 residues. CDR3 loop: CASSLEGGAVGYNEQFF. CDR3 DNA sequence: TGTGCCAGCAGCTTAGAAGGGGGGGCTGTGGGGTACAATGAGCAGTTCTTC.

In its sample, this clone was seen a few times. The CDR3 is CASSVAISSYNEQFF. The CDR3 DNA is TGTGCCAGCAGCGTAGCGATCAGCTCCTACAATGAGCAGTTCTTC. The chain joins TRBV9 to TRBJ2-1, with no clear D. Germline V lookup: CDR1 SGDLS, CDR2 YYNGEE. The CDR3 sequence is 15 residues long. With 0 bases removed from V and 0 bases from J, the gap between germline ends came to 7 bases.